The rows below give T cell receptor beta chains drawn from one sample of a study of blood T cell repertoires in COVID-19. The protocol was immunoSEQ multiplex PCR, while the TCRdb copy is restricted to in-frame clones and leaves out a portion. The table includes tens of thousands of clones, approximately 77% detected once. The source material was peripheral blood. These receptors were collected from a human donor in a cohort sampled during active COVID-19. Each CDR3 is given with its conserved first and last residue. The D gene is left open where the match is weak. Only part of the rows carry a size: once, few, many, or a class if the clone is expanded.

d_call	clone_size	v_call	cdr3_length	j_call	cdr3_aa	cdr3_nt
.	.	TRBV30	13	TRBJ2-5	CAWSPPGEETQYF	TGTGCCTGGAGTCCTCCAGGGGAAGAGACCCAGTACTTC
.	.	TRBV5-6	15	TRBJ2-3	CASRVLEGLTDTQYF	TGTGCCAGCAGGGTATTGGAGGGCCTCACAGATACGCAGTATTTT
.	few	TRBV7-2	8	TRBJ2-7	CAAYWGTF	TGTGCCGCCTACTGGGGGACTTTC
TRBD2	.	TRBV5-1	15	TRBJ2-7	CASSWGSGGGHEQYF	TGCGCCAGCAGCTGGGGGAGTGGCGGGGGACACGAGCAGTACTTC
TRBD1	once	TRBV24-1	16	TRBJ1-2	CATSAASGTGVDGYTF	TGTGCCACCAGTGCCGCTTCTGGGACAGGGGTCGATGGCTACACCTTC
.	.	TRBV9	14	TRBJ1-6	CASSGGVPNSPLHF	TGTGCCAGCAGCGGGGGAGTGCCTAATTCACCCCTCCACTTT
.	.	TRBV6-5	14	TRBJ2-7	CASSYSAPHYEQYF	TGTGCCAGCAGTTACTCGGCTCCCCACTACGAGCAGTACTTC
.	few	TRBV3-1/TRBV3-2	17	TRBJ1-1	CASSQGLSRVRGTEAFF	TGTGCCAGCAGCCAAGGTCTCTCGAGGGTACGGGGCACTGAAGCTTTCTTT
.	few	TRBV4-1	16	TRBJ1-3	CASSQVGGEAGNTIYF	TGCGCCAGCAGCCAAGTTGGAGGGGAAGCAGGAAACACCATATATTTT
TRBD2	.	TRBV11-2	15	TRBJ2-1	CASRQGTTPYNEQFF	TGTGCCAGCAGGCAAGGGACTACCCCCTACAATGAGCAGTTCTTC
TRBD1	few	TRBV28	14	TRBJ2-3	CASSPTGNTDTQYF	TGTGCCAGCAGTCCGACAGGGAACACAGATACGCAGTATTTT
TRBD1	.	TRBV9	15	TRBJ2-2	CASSGGQTNTGELFF	TGTGCCAGCAGCGGGGGACAGACGAACACCGGGGAGCTGTTTTTT
.	.	TRBV27	12	TRBJ1-5	CASSQGYQPQHF	TGTGCCAGCAGTCAGGGGTATCAGCCCCAGCATTTT
TRBD1	once	TRBV11-2	14	TRBJ2-7	CASSPGQGPYEQYF	TGTGCCAGCAGCCCCGGACAGGGCCCCTACGAGCAGTACTTC
.	.	TRBV7-9	13	TRBJ2-7	CASSPGTGYEQYF	TGTGCCAGCAGCCCCGGGACTGGTTACGAGCAGTACTTC
TRBD1	.	TRBV10-2	14	TRBJ1-6	CASTGGQGNSPLHF	TGCGCCAGCACGGGGGGACAGGGGAACTCACCCCTCCACTTT
TRBD1	.	TRBV29-1	15	TRBJ1-1	CSGRTGVGGGTEAFF	TGCAGCGGGCGAACAGGGGTGGGGGGCGGCACTGAAGCTTTCTTT
.	.	TRBV24-1	13	TRBJ2-3	CATSVHTSDTQYF	TGTGCCACCAGTGTACATACCTCAGATACGCAGTATTTT
TRBD1	.	TRBV19	13	TRBJ1-5	CASRTGRNQPQHF	TGTGCCAGTAGGACAGGGCGCAATCAGCCCCAGCATTTT
.	.	TRBV18	15	TRBJ1-6	CASSPRGAFVMPLHF	TGTGCCAGCTCACCCCGCGGGGCTTTCGTTATGCCCCTCCACTTT
.	few	TRBV25-1	13	TRBJ1-3	CASSDWGGNTIYF	TGTGCCAGCAGTGACTGGGGCGGAAACACCATATATTTT
TRBD2	.	TRBV9	16	TRBJ2-2	CASSPRGGVYTGELFF	TGTGCCAGCAGCCCCCGGGGGGGGGTGTACACCGGGGAGCTGTTTTTT
.	.	TRBV15	14	TRBJ1-1	CATSSQGQFTEAFF	TGTGCCACCAGCAGTCAAGGACAGTTCACTGAAGCTTTCTTT
TRBD1	.	TRBV6-5	13	TRBJ1-2	CASTFGQGWGYTF	TGTGCCAGCACCTTCGGACAGGGCTGGGGCTACACCTTC
.	.	TRBV5-1	13	TRBJ2-3	CASSLVHTDTQYF	TGCGCCAGCAGCTTGGTCCACACAGATACGCAGTATTTT
.	.	TRBV28	16	TRBJ1-4	CASSGARGATNEKLFF	TGTGCCAGCAGTGGGGCCAGGGGTGCAACTAATGAAAAACTGTTTTTT
.	.	TRBV20-1	10	TRBJ1-1	CSAGREKAFF	TGCAGTGCTGGGAGGGAGAAAGCTTTCTTT